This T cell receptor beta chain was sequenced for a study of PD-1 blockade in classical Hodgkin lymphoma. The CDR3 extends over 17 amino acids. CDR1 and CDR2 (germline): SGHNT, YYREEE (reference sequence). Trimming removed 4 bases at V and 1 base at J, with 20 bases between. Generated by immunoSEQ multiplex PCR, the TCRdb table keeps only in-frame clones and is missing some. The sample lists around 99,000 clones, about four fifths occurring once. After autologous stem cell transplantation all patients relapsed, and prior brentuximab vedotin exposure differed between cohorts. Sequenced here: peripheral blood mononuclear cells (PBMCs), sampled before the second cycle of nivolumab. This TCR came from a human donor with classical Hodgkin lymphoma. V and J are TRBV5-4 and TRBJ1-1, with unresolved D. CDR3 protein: CASSQDALAWSNTEAFF. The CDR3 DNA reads TGTGCCAGCAGCCAGGACGCTTTAGCTTGGTCGAACACTGAAGCTTTCTTT.